This TCR beta chain was found in a study of blood T cell repertoires in COVID-19. Generated by immunoSEQ multiplex PCR, the TCRdb table keeps only in-frame clones and is missing some. Of roughly 87,000 clones listed, approximately 86% are singletons. Trimming shortened V by 0 bases and J by 1 base, and 13 bases separated the two germline ends. Germline V gene data show CDR1 as LGHNT and CDR2 as FRNRAP. This CDR3 is built from 17 residues. The J gene is TRBJ1-5, the V gene TRBV12-5; D is unclear. This clonotype was obtained from a woman aged 80 or older with COVID-19, enrolled during active disease. The sample taken for sequencing was peripheral blood. The CDR3 loop reads CASGLVLGARSNQPQHF. Written as DNA, the CDR3 is TGTGCTAGTGGTTTGGTATTGGGCGCCCGGAGCAATCAGCCCCAGCATTTT.